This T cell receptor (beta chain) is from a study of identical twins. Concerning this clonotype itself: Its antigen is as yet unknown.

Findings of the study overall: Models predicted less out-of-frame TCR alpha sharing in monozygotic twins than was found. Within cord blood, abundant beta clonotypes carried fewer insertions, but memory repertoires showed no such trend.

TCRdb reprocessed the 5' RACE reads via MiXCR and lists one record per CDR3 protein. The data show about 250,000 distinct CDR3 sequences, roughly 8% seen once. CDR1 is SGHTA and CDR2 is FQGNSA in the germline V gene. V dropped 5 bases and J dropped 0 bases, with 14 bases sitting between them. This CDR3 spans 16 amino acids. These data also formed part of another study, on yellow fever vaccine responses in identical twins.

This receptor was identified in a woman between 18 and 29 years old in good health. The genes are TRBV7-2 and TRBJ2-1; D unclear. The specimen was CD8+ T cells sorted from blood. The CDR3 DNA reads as TGTGCCAGCAGCGTCCCAGCGTGGAGCTCCTACAATGAGCAGTTCTTC. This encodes CASSVPAWSSYNEQFF.